This entry features one T cell receptor (beta chain) sequence. This entry is derived from a study of blood T cell repertoires in COVID-19. Background on the study: Both acute and convalescent COVID-19 samples were obtained from the United States, Italy and Spain. PBMCs, B-cell-depleted T cells, or T cells were the source of the cDNA or gDNA that made up the material.

CDR3 length: 17 amino acids. V shed 3 bases, J shed 2 bases, and the junction held 5 bases outside the gene matches. Germline CDR1 is SGHDT and CDR2 is YYEEEE. In the authors' workflow: Nucleated cell number was recorded as an estimate derived from reference gene primer amplification. Method: immunoSEQ multiplex PCR; TCRdb's copy keeps in-frame clones and lacks some. V and J calls and clone size are as listed in that table; D and trimming were resolved from the DNA. The sample yields a few hundred thousand clones, more than 70% seen once. This TCR derives from a woman in her fifties or sixties with acute or convalescent COVID-19. Sequenced material: peripheral blood. This chain connects TRBV5-6 to TRBJ2-2, with TRBD2 identical over 12 bases. The DNA of the CDR3 is TGTGCCAGCAGCTCCCCGGGACTAGCGGGCAACACCGGGGAGCTGTTTTTT. Its translation is CASSSPGLAGNTGELFF.